These T cell receptor beta chains were read from a single sample in a study of control samples from healthy donors and cancer patients. The table came from immunoSEQ multiplex PCR; TCRdb's copy has only in-frame clones and leaves some out. The sample consists of about 94,000 clones, roughly nine tenths of them appearing once. Sequencing input: blood. The receptors here all came from a woman aged 18 to 35 in good health. CDR3s include the opening cysteine and the closing phenylalanine or tryptophan. Fields, in order: D gene, clone size, J gene, V gene, CDR3 protein, CDR3 DNA. The D gene is left open where the match is weak. Not every row has a clone size; where given, it reads once, few, many or a size class.

d_gene: .
abundance: .
j_gene: TRBJ1-1
v_gene: TRBV23-1
CDR3aa: CASRTTGGPNTEAFF
CDR3nt: TGCGCCAGCAGAACGACCGGGGGGCCGAACACTGAAGCTTTCTTT

d_gene: .
abundance: .
j_gene: TRBJ1-2
v_gene: TRBV10-3
CDR3aa: CAISDAGSPHGYTF
CDR3nt: TGTGCCATCAGTGATGCAGGGTCCCCCCATGGCTACACCTTC

d_gene: .
abundance: .
j_gene: TRBJ1-5
v_gene: TRBV6-5
CDR3aa: CATRGCTVYPQHF
CDR3nt: TGTGCCACCCGTGGGTGTACGGTATATCCCCAGCATTTT

d_gene: .
abundance: .
j_gene: TRBJ1-4
v_gene: TRBV19
CDR3aa: CASSPPSGWMEKLFF
CDR3nt: TGTGCCAGTAGTCCTCCTTCCGGTTGGATGGAAAAACTGTTTTTT

d_gene: .
abundance: .
j_gene: TRBJ1-1
v_gene: TRBV27
CDR3aa: CASSDDRGAEAFF
CDR3nt: TGTGCCAGCAGCGACGACCGGGGCGCTGAAGCTTTCTTT

d_gene: .
abundance: .
j_gene: TRBJ1-4
v_gene: TRBV6-5
CDR3aa: CASDTRGRANEKLFF
CDR3nt: TGTGCCAGCGATACCCGGGGGCGGGCTAATGAAAAACTGTTTTTT

d_gene: .
abundance: .
j_gene: TRBJ2-4
v_gene: TRBV2
CDR3aa: CASSGDGRNIQYF
CDR3nt: TGTGCCAGCAGTGGGGACGGGCGAAACATTCAGTACTTC

d_gene: .
abundance: .
j_gene: TRBJ1-1
v_gene: TRBV7-8
CDR3aa: CASSWRENGYTEAFF
CDR3nt: TGTGCCAGCAGCTGGCGAGAAAATGGATACACTGAAGCTTTCTTT

d_gene: .
abundance: .
j_gene: TRBJ2-3
v_gene: TRBV29-1
CDR3aa: CSVEDSPEAADTQYF
CDR3nt: TGCAGCGTTGAAGATTCACCTGAGGCGGCAGATACGCAGTATTTT

d_gene: TRBD1
abundance: .
j_gene: TRBJ2-7
v_gene: TRBV5-1
CDR3aa: CASSSGQGEYF
CDR3nt: TGCGCCAGCAGCTCGGGACAGGGGGAGTACTTC

d_gene: TRBD2
abundance: .
j_gene: TRBJ2-3
v_gene: TRBV3-1/TRBV3-2
CDR3aa: CASSQDPASGGGTQYF
CDR3nt: TGTGCCAGCAGCCAAGATCCGGCTAGCGGGGGGGGTACGCAGTATTTT

d_gene: .
abundance: .
j_gene: TRBJ1-6
v_gene: TRBV13
CDR3aa: CASSLLLDEDSPLHF
CDR3nt: TGTGCCAGCAGCTTATTGTTGGATGAGGATTCACCCCTCCACTTT

d_gene: .
abundance: .
j_gene: TRBJ1-2
v_gene: TRBV5-1
CDR3aa: CASSFEGKGSYGYTF
CDR3nt: TGCGCCAGCAGCTTCGAGGGAAAGGGGTCCTATGGCTACACCTTC

d_gene: .
abundance: .
j_gene: TRBJ1-2
v_gene: TRBV5-4
CDR3aa: CASSQGAEDYYYGYTF
CDR3nt: TGTGCCAGCAGTCAAGGCGCGGAAGATTACTACTATGGCTACACCTTC

d_gene: .
abundance: .
j_gene: TRBJ1-2
v_gene: TRBV7-9
CDR3aa: CASSFGRSGSPYGYTF
CDR3nt: TGTGCCAGCAGCTTTGGTCGATCGGGCTCTCCCTATGGCTACACCTTC

d_gene: TRBD2
abundance: .
j_gene: TRBJ2-2
v_gene: TRBV24-1
CDR3aa: CATTDRGRGVGGELFF
CDR3nt: TGTGCCACCACCGATAGAGGACGGGGGGTTGGCGGGGAGCTGTTTTTT

d_gene: .
abundance: .
j_gene: TRBJ1-4
v_gene: TRBV5-4
CDR3aa: CASSTAVGGRPTNEKLFF
CDR3nt: TGTGCCAGCAGCACGGCCGTCGGGGGGCGGCCAACTAATGAAAAACTGTTTTTT

d_gene: TRBD2
abundance: .
j_gene: TRBJ2-1
v_gene: TRBV7-3
CDR3aa: CASSPSGGALDEQFF
CDR3nt: TGTGCCAGCAGCCCCAGCGGGGGGGCTCTCGATGAGCAGTTCTTC

d_gene: .
abundance: .
j_gene: TRBJ1-5
v_gene: TRBV7-2
CDR3aa: CASSGPQVWGGNQPQHF
CDR3nt: TGTGCCAGCAGCGGACCTCAGGTGTGGGGGGGCAATCAGCCCCAGCATTTT

d_gene: TRBD1
abundance: .
j_gene: TRBJ2-7
v_gene: TRBV2
CDR3aa: CASRAGQGPLDEQYF
CDR3nt: TGTGCCAGCAGAGCGGGACAGGGCCCCCTAGACGAGCAGTACTTC

d_gene: .
abundance: once
j_gene: TRBJ1-2
v_gene: TRBV18
CDR3aa: CASSPELGANYGYTF
CDR3nt: TGTGCCAGCTCACCAGAATTGGGGGCTAACTATGGCTACACCTTC

d_gene: .
abundance: .
j_gene: TRBJ1-2
v_gene: TRBV7-3
CDR3aa: CASSLGLGRGSYGYTF
CDR3nt: TGTGCCAGCAGCCTAGGACTGGGCCGGGGTAGTTATGGCTACACCTTC

d_gene: .
abundance: .
j_gene: TRBJ1-6
v_gene: TRBV11-2
CDR3aa: CASSSSGHF
CDR3nt: TGTGCCAGCAGCTCCAGTGGGCACTTT

d_gene: .
abundance: .
j_gene: TRBJ2-1
v_gene: TRBV5-1
CDR3aa: CATERIQGARLGSGALNEQFF
CDR3nt: TGCGCCACCGAGAGGATCCAAGGTGCCCGCCTGGGATCTGGGGCGCTCAATGAGCAGTTCTTC

d_gene: .
abundance: .
j_gene: TRBJ2-7
v_gene: TRBV4-1
CDR3aa: CASSQDRKQYF
CDR3nt: TGCGCCAGCAGCCAAGATAGAAAGCAGTACTTC

d_gene: TRBD1
abundance: few
j_gene: TRBJ2-2
v_gene: TRBV6-4
CDR3aa: CASSHSGGEDGELFF
CDR3nt: TGTGCCAGCAGTCATTCAGGGGGCGAGGACGGGGAGCTGTTTTTT

d_gene: .
abundance: .
j_gene: TRBJ1-4
v_gene: TRBV7-9
CDR3aa: CASSLSENEKLFF
CDR3nt: TGTGCCAGCAGCTTATCTGAAAATGAAAAACTGTTTTTT